The T cell receptor (beta chain) under discussion was sequenced for a study of regulatory T cells in long-lasting Graves disease. Study-level information: Graves' patients, newly diagnosed, had taken antithyroid drugs under 3 months.

The time point denotes: newly diagnosed GD, antithyroid drugs for less than 3 months. Extracted PBMC RNA gave rise to the TCR library. Graves' disease diagnoses used American Thyroid Association guidelines. From germline, CDR1 is SGHVS and CDR2 FNYEAQ. CDR3 size: 14 residues. With V trimmed by 5 bases and J by 8 bases, 5 bases remained unmatched. Arm-PCR of CDR3 regions and iRepertoire HTBI primers were the basis on which TCR beta libraries were built. TCRdb reprocessed the multiplex PCR reads with MiXCR, giving one entry per CDR3 protein. The sample records a few hundred thousand distinct CDR3 sequences, around 20% being singletons. Study results and caveats: TRBV28, TRBJ1-2 and TRBJ2-5 emerged as the favored segments in persistent disease. Public clonotype sharing was higher in persistent than newly diagnosed patients.

This clonotype occurred a few times. Its specificity is not known. The rearrangement links TRBV7-6 to TRBJ2-1; TRBD2 aligns across 11 bases. The origin of this receptor is a female donor with Graves disease. This sample comprised peripheral blood mononuclear cells (PBMCs), obtained at new diagnosis, from a patient treated with antithyroid drugs. CDR3 coding DNA: TGTGCCAGCAGCAAACTAGCGGGAGTGTATGAGCAGTTCTTC. Residues: CASSKLAGVYEQFF.